Below, 10 T cell receptor beta chains from the same sample are listed, as sequenced in a study of CD8 T cells in ankylosing spondylitis. Whole-study findings and limits: Typical of ankylosing spondylitis blood, it appeared, was a TCR beta motif of fewer than ten highly homologous variants.

Each CDR3 protein gets one entry after TCRdb re-called the 5' RACE reads with MiXCR. There are fewer than 550,000 distinct CDR3 sequences in the sample; under 5.5% occur only once, and 3.5% lies in the top ten. The antigens for these receptors are not known. The sample comprised blood, either unsorted or a sorted T cell fraction (not recorded which). These TCRs come from a male donor with ankylosing spondylitis.

There are many counts of this clonotype. This sequence joins TRBV28 and TRBJ2-7; no clear D gene. Germline lookup yields CDR1 MDHEN and CDR2 SYDVKM. The germline V and J ends were trimmed by 8 bases and 0 bases, with 8 bases remaining between them. This CDR3 is built from 12 residues. CDR3 DNA: TGTGCCAGCCGGACGGACTCCTACGAGCAGTACTTC. Amino acids: CASRTDSYEQYF.

Ten or more counts support this clonotype. This rearrangement joins TRBV7-8 to TRBJ2-3; 8 bases align to TRBD1. Germline V gene sequence: CDR1 SGHVS, CDR2 FQNEAQ. This CDR3 contains 15 residues. Germline trimming cut 3 bases from V and 4 bases from J; bases unmatched to any gene: 6. The CDR3 sequence: CASSLKTGAADTQYF. The CDR3 DNA reads TGTGCCAGCAGCTTGAAGACAGGGGCAGCAGATACGCAGTATTTT.

This clonotype has at least ten counts. This rearrangement joins TRBV7-2 to TRBJ2-1; D not resolved. Trimming cost V 4 bases and J 10 bases, with 11 bases left between them. Germline V gives CDR1 SGHTA, CDR2 FQGNSA. The CDR3 spans 12 residues. This CDR3 reads CASSYLLREQFF. The DNA for the CDR3 is TGTGCCAGCAGCTATCTCCTCCGAGAGCAGTTCTTC.

This chain uses TRBV10-3 with TRBJ1-6; D unclear. Trimming removed 3 bases at V and 7 bases at J, with 7 bases between. This CDR3 has 13 amino acids. Germline V CDR1 and CDR2: ENHRY, SYGVKD. As DNA, the CDR3 is TGTGCCATCAGTGAACAGCGCAATTCACCCCTCCACTTT. Translated: CAISEQRNSPLHF.

Many counts were recorded for this clonotype. This rearrangement joins TRBV7-2 to TRBJ1-4; possible D gene TRBD1, 6 bases. The CDR3 extends over 14 amino acids. The V gene lost 2 bases and the J gene lost 8 bases, with 12 bases spanning the gap. The germline V gene has CDR1 SGHTA and CDR2 FQGNSA. CDR3 sequence: CASSLRQGQEKLFF. Here the CDR3 DNA reads TGTGCCAGCAGCTTAAGGCAGGGGCAGGAAAAACTGTTTTTT.

This clonotype was observed at least ten times. The CDR3 DNA reads as TGCAGCGTTGGAGCATTCGAGCAGTTCTTC. Translation: CSVGAFEQFF. The genes are TRBV29-1 and TRBJ2-1, with D unclear. CDR3 length equals 10 residues. Germline CDR1 reads SQVTM; CDR2 reads ANQGSEA. The V and J ends lost 4 bases and 10 bases respectively, with 8 bases between them.

This clonotype was seen repeatedly, ten times or more. The rearrangement uses TRBV20-1 and TRBJ1-2; possible D gene TRBD1, 6 bases. Germline lookup yields CDR1 DFQATT and CDR2 SNEGSKA (reference sequence). The CDR3 is made up of 13 amino acids. V shed 6 bases and J shed 6 bases, with 17 bases lying between them. The CDR3 reads CSASPLGAHGYTF. DNA for the CDR3: TGCAGTGCCAGTCCCCTGGGGGCGCATGGCTACACCTTC.

This clonotype was recorded many times. The V gene is TRBV20-1, the J gene TRBJ2-3, with 10 bases aligning to TRBD2. J was trimmed by 4 bases and V by 6 bases; bases with no gene match: 4. CDR3 size: 13 residues. Germline CDR1 DFQATT, CDR2 SNEGSKA (reference sequence). The CDR3 nucleotides read TGCAGTGCCAAGCGGGGGGGCGCAGATACGCAGTATTTT. This encodes CSAKRGGADTQYF.

In this sample, this clonotype turned up a few times. The chain combines TRBV15 with TRBJ2-3; 10 bases agree with TRBD2. Germline V gives CDR1 LNHNV, CDR2 YYDKDF (reference sequence). With 9 bases clipped from V and 3 bases from J, the junction kept 6 bases outside the gene matches. This CDR3 is 14 amino acids long. CDR3 nucleotides: TGTGCCACAGCGGGAGGGCCTGGGACAGATACGCAGTATTTT. It encodes CATAGGPGTDTQYF.

There are many counts of this clonotype. V and J are TRBV12-3 or TRBV12-4 and TRBJ2-7; D might be TRBD2 (6 bases). The V end was cut by 3 bases, the J end by 0 bases, with 12 bases between. The CDR3 has 15 residues. DNA of the CDR3: TGTGCCAGCAGTTTGCGGCGGGATTCCTCCTACGAGCAGTACTTC. Translated: CASSLRRDSSYEQYF.